Presented here are 13 T cell receptor beta chains from one specimen sequenced in a study of Tregs in tolerant kidney transplant recipients (dated by TCRdb to between 2018 and 2020). The library was generated by the immunoSEQ multiplex PCR assay. TCRdb mirrors the immuneACCESS table, restricted to in-frame sequences. Some clones are absent from its copies; in checked studies, under half trace to an unresolved V gene, and the reason for the others is unknown. This sample is represented by 200,000 to 300,000 clones; more than 65% of them were singletons. Clones ranked in the top ten supply about 0.68% of the sample. The material sequenced was CD4+ T cells from blood. The receptors originated from a human donor in good health.

The V gene is TRBV10-1, the J gene TRBJ2-1, with 9 bases fitting TRBD2. Germline-derived CDR1 and CDR2 are WNHNN and SYGVQD (reference sequence). Unmatched junction bases numbered 5, after V lost 5 bases and J lost 0 bases. The CDR3 sequence is 16 residues long. As DNA, the CDR3 is TGCGCCAGCAGTCCGCTAGCGGGAAGCTCCTACAATGAGCAGTTCTTC. Its protein product is CASSPLAGSSYNEQFF.

This chain links TRBV18 with TRBJ2-7, with 10 bases aligning to TRBD2. V gave up 5 bases and J gave up 5 bases; unmatched junction bases: 12. Per the germline V gene, CDR1 is KGHSH and CDR2 is LQKENI. The length of the CDR3 is 16 residues. For the CDR3, the DNA is TGTGCCAGCTCATCGTACATAGCGGGGGGCGGGGACGAGCAGTACTTC. Translating gives CASSSYIAGGGDEQYF.

This chain connects TRBV5-1 to TRBJ2-4, with D tentatively TRBD2 (6 bases). The CDR3 is 21 residues long. V dropped 4 bases and J dropped 3 bases, with 32 bases sitting between them. Germline V lookup: CDR1 SGHRS, CDR2 YFSETQ. The CDR3 sequence: CASSHLPTGLRGSFVKNIQYF. Written as DNA, the CDR3 is TGCGCCAGCAGCCACCTCCCCACGGGACTTAGGGGCTCCTTTGTCAAAAACATTCAGTACTTC.

The rearrangement joins TRBV7-9 to TRBJ1-2; no clear D. The CDR3 length is 13 residues. The V end lost 1 base, the J end lost 6 bases, and 9 bases lay between the germline ends. Germline V lookup: CDR1 SEHNR, CDR2 FQNEAQ (reference sequence). CDR3 sequence reads: CASSLGTGNGYTF. The CDR3 region has the DNA TGTGCCAGCAGCTTAGGGACCGGGAATGGCTACACCTTC.

The CDR3 is CASSYGLAGARTQYF. In DNA, the CDR3 is TGTGCCAGCAGCTACGGACTAGCGGGAGCGAGAACCCAGTACTTC. The genes are TRBV4-2 and TRBJ2-5, with TRBD2 identical over 13 bases. Germline V lookup: CDR1 LGHNA, CDR2 YNFKEQ. V shed 5 bases and J 8 bases; nucleotides not matched to a gene: 8. This CDR3 region has 15 residues.

The chain couples TRBV2 to TRBJ2-1; tentative D call: TRBD1 (6 bases). The CDR3 consists of 16 residues. V was shortened by 7 bases and J by 5 bases, with 21 bases between the two germline ends. From germline, CDR1 is SNHLY and CDR2 FYNNEI. CDR3 in amino acids: CASTPQGTLLNNEQFF. The CDR3 bases are TGTGCCAGCACTCCCCAGGGGACACTTCTCAACAATGAGCAGTTCTTC.

This chain uses TRBV5-1 with TRBJ2-7; no firm D call. Germline CDR1 and CDR2: SGHRS and YFSETQ. V lost 0 bases, J lost 4 bases, and 11 bases lay in between. The CDR3 length is 14 residues. In nucleotides, the CDR3 is TGCGCCAGCAGCTTGGGTGCAGGATTTTACGAGCAGTACTTC. Encoded protein: CASSLGAGFYEQYF.

The V call is TRBV5-1, the J call TRBJ2-7; D uncertain. V was clipped by 0 bases and J by 4 bases, with 11 bases between them. This CDR3 is built from 14 residues. Germline lookup yields CDR1 SGHRS and CDR2 YFSETQ. CDR3 protein: CASSLGVRLYEQYF. The CDR3 DNA is TGCGCCAGCAGCTTGGGGGTCAGGTTGTACGAGCAGTACTTC.

Only a few counts were recorded for this clone. CDR3: CASSWGAGNQPQHF. CDR3 sequence (DNA): TGTGCCAGCAGCTGGGGCGCCGGGAATCAGCCCCAGCATTTT. This chain uses TRBV11-2 with TRBJ1-5; tentatively, D is TRBD1 (5 bases). The germline CDR1 and CDR2 sequences are SGHAT and FQNNGV. There are 14 residues in the CDR3. Trimming removed 4 bases at V and 4 bases at J, with 11 bases between.

V is TRBV4-1 and J is TRBJ1-2, with D possibly being TRBD1 (6 bases). CDR3 length: 17 amino acids. Germline assignment: CDR1 MGHRA and CDR2 YSYEKL. V was clipped by 6 bases and J by 0 bases, with 20 bases between them. CDR3 coding DNA: TGCGCCAGCAGAGAAAGGGGGAGCCCGATTCCTAACTATGGCTACACCTTC. Translated: CASRERGSPIPNYGYTF.

The V and J genes are TRBV7-8 and TRBJ1-6, with D perhaps TRBD1 (5 bases). V lost 5 bases to trimming and J lost 9 bases, with 14 bases between them. Germline CDR1 and CDR2: SGHVS and FQNEAQ. This CDR3 spans 14 amino acids. The CDR3 DNA is TGTGCCAGCAGCCCCATGGGGCACAGTTCACCCCTCCACTTT. It codes for CASSPMGHSSPLHF.

The chain combines TRBV30 with TRBJ1-1, with D perhaps matching TRBD1 (6 bases). The length of the CDR3 is 14 residues. Germline CDR1 GTSNPN, CDR2 SVGIG (reference sequence). V gave up 1 base and J gave up 4 bases, with 13 bases separating them. The CDR3: CAWSDGGWGTEAFF. The CDR3 DNA sequence: TGTGCCTGGAGTGACGGGGGCTGGGGCACTGAAGCTTTCTTT.

The chain carries TRBV2 and TRBJ1-1, with D perhaps matching TRBD1 (5 bases). CDR3 length: 14 residues. Germline-derived CDR1 and CDR2 are SNHLY and FYNNEI. V lost 5 bases, J lost 3 bases, and 13 bases lay in between. CDR3 sequence: CASSPRTKDTEAFF. For the CDR3, the DNA is TGTGCCAGCAGTCCCAGGACAAAGGACACTGAAGCTTTCTTT.